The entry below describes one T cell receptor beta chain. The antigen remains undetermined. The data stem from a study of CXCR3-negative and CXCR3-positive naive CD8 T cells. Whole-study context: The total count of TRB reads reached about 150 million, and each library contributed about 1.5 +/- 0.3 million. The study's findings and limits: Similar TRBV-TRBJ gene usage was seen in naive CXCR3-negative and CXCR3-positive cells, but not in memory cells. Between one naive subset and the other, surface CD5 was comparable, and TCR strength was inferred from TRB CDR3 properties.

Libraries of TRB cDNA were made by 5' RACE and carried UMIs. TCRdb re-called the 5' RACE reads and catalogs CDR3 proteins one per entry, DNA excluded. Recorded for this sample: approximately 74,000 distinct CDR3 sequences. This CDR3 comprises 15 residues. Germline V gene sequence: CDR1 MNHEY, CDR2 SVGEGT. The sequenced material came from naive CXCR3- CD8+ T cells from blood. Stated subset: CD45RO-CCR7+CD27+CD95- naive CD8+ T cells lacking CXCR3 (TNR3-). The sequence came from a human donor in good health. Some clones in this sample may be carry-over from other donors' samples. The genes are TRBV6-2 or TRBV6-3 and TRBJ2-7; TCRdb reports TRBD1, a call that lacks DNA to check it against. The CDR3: CATCPAPQGAYEQYF.